The 20 T cell receptor beta chains presented below share a single source sample, sequenced in a study of CD4 and CD8 cells across lung adenocarcinoma regions. MiXCR was run by TCRdb on the PCR reads, yielding one entry per CDR3 protein. The sample records 12,000 or so distinct CDR3 sequences, around half being singletons. Sequencing was carried out using CD8+ T cells from the margin of a lung tumor. These receptors were obtained from a female donor with lung adenocarcinoma. The CD4 and CD8 labels of this study may be unreliable.

The CDR3 DNA is TGTGCCACCAGCAGGAGCAGGGCCTCCTACGAGCAGTACTTC. This sequence encodes CATSRSRASYEQYF. The chain employs TRBV15 and TRBJ2-1; D is possibly TRBD1 (5 bases). The assigned J gene may be wrong: the sequence end matches TRBJ2-7 better. CDR3 length: 14 amino acids. CDR1 and CDR2 from the germline V gene are LNHNV and YYDKDF (reference sequence).

V is TRBV5-1 and J is TRBJ1-2, with TRBD1 matching over 9 bases. The ends lost 4 bases at V and 12 bases at J; junction bases unmatched: 19. Germline V gives CDR1 SGHRS, CDR2 YFSETQ. CDR3 length: 16 residues. The CDR3 DNA reads as TGCGCCAGCAGCCCAACCGGGACAGGGTATAACACTGAAGACACCTTC. It is translated as CASSPTGTGYNTEDTF.

V and J are TRBV6-5 and TRBJ2-1; D may be TRBD2 (7 bases). The J call may be in error: the DNA end matches TRBJ2-7 better. The CDR3 is 15 residues long. Germline loops: CDR1 MNHEY, CDR2 SVGAGI. CDR3 in amino acids: CASGFSGASGNEQYF. The CDR3 DNA sequence: TGTGCCAGCGGATTCTCGGGGGCTAGCGGCAATGAGCAGTACTTC.

A note on this clonotype: Sequence at one end of the junction differs from germline and may be a read error. The chain carries TRBV6-1 and TRBJ2-1, with TRBD2 matching over 15 bases. From germline, CDR1 is MNHNS and CDR2 SASEGT. This CDR3 has 16 residues. CDR3 DNA sequence: TGTGCCAGCAGTCGGACTAGCGGGGGGGCCAACAATAAGCAGTTTTTC. It is translated as CASSRTSGGANNKQFF.

This clonotype was seen only a few times. The chain employs TRBV5-1 and TRBJ2-3; D remains ambiguous. Germline CDR1 is SGHRS and CDR2 is YFSETQ. Trimming took off 1 base at V and 6 bases at J, with 12 bases between the two ends. There are 14 residues in the CDR3. The CDR3 DNA reads as TGCGCCAGCAGCTTGTCACTTACCGGGGATACGCAGTATTTT. This sequence encodes CASSLSLTGDTQYF.

The chain has TRBV6-1 and TRBJ2-4; 7 bases fit TRBD1. Per germline, CDR1 MNHNS and CDR2 SASEGT. V dropped 8 bases and J dropped 0; count of bases not matched to a gene: 10. The length of the CDR3 is 16 residues. As DNA, the CDR3 is TGTGCCAGCCGTGCTAGGGGGCTCCCAGCCAAAAACATTCAGTACTTC. Amino acid sequence: CASRARGLPAKNIQYF.

V gene TRBV5-1 combines with J gene TRBJ2-3; no definite D call. CDR1 is SGHRS and CDR2 is YFSETQ in the germline V gene. Between the trimmed V and J ends, which lost 1 base and 4 bases, there was a span of 7 bases. The CDR3 spans 13 residues. CDR3 coding DNA: TGCGCCAGCAGCTTGAGCGCTGCAGATACGCAGTATTTT. Residues: CASSLSAADTQYF.

Worth noting for this clonotype: Relative to the germline gene, one junction end is altered; a read error may explain this. The chain recombines TRBV6-1 with TRBJ2-3; D uncertain. CDR3 size: 13 residues. Looked up from germline, CDR1 is MNHNS and CDR2 is SASEGT. The CDR3 DNA follows: TGTGCCAGCGGTGAATCTAGGAAAAATACGCAGTATTTT. Amino acid sequence: CASGESRKNTQYF.

V gene TRBV27 combines with J gene TRBJ2-4; D unclear. The J call is in doubt because the DNA end fits TRBJ2-1 better. This CDR3 has 13 residues. CDR1 is MNHEY, CDR2 SMNVEV, per germline (reference sequence). CDR3 DNA: TGTGCCAGCAGTTCCTCTCCTGACAATATGCAGTTCTTC. It codes for CASSSSPDNMQFF.

On this clonotype: At one end the junction does not follow the germline gene, possibly because of a read error. CDR3 sequence reads: CGVPGRGGKNTQYF. The CDR3, as DNA: TGTGGCGTCCCGGGGCGGGGAGGGAAAAACACTCAGTATTTC. The genes are TRBV10-3 and TRBJ2-3, with TRBD2 matching over 7 bases. The CDR3 has 14 residues. CDR1 and CDR2 from the germline V gene are ENHRY and SYGVKD.

A remark on this clonotype: One end of the junction is discordant with germline, which a read error may explain. The rearrangement links TRBV10-1 to TRBJ2-4, with D hard to call. The CDR3 is made up of 14 amino acids. Germline V gene sequence: CDR1 WNHNN, CDR2 SYGVQD (reference sequence). Here the CDR3 DNA reads TGCCCCAGCAGTGGGCTAACAGCCACAGACACTCAGTACTTC. Its translation: CPSSGLTATDTQYF.

V and J are TRBV5-1 and TRBJ2-1, with 12 bases that match TRBD2. Germline CDR1 reads SGHRS; CDR2 reads YFSETQ. CDR3 length: 16 amino acids. J lost 3 bases, V lost 0 bases, and 1 base had no gene match. DNA of the CDR3: TGCGCCAGCAGCTTGGCGGGACTAGCGGGCTACAATGAGCAGTTCTTC. It encodes CASSLAGLAGYNEQFF.

The CDR3 bases are TGTGCCAGCAGCCCACTTGGGGGACCGCGGGAGGGGACCTACGAGCAGTACTTC. Residues: CASSPLGGPREGTYEQYF. The chain has TRBV27 and TRBJ2-1; TRBD2 agrees at 9 bases. The J call could be wrong; TRBJ2-7 is a better fit for the DNA end. Germline V gene lookup returns CDR1 MNHEY and CDR2 SMNVEV (reference sequence). The CDR3 consists of 18 residues.

As regards this clonotype: Compared with germline, one end of the junction differs, possibly owing to a read error. The V call is TRBV6-1, the J call TRBJ2-2, with 11 bases matching TRBD1. Germline V gene sequence: CDR1 MNHNS, CDR2 SASEGT. CDR3 size: 17 residues. CDR3: CASSAAWTGGGTGTLYF. The CDR3, as DNA: TGTGCCAGCAGTGCCGCATGGACAGGGGGCGGCACCGGTACGCTGTATTTT.

The rearrangement links TRBV6-1 to TRBJ1-3; the match to TRBD1 covers 8 bases. The CDR3 is 15 residues long. Trimming removed 5 bases from V and 4 bases from J; junction bases left unmatched: 7. Germline V lookup: CDR1 MNHNS, CDR2 SASEGT. The CDR3 region has the DNA TGTGCCAGCAGTCCCGGGACAGGAATCGGAAACACCATATATTTT. Its translation: CASSPGTGIGNTIYF.

V gene TRBV9 combines with J gene TRBJ2-5; 7 bases are shared with TRBD2. The J call may be incorrect, as the DNA end agrees better with TRBJ2-7. Germline CDR1 and CDR2: SGDLS and YYNGEE. This CDR3 contains 15 residues. This chain's CDR3 is CASSARLAKRDEQYF. The DNA of the CDR3 is TGTGCCAGCAGCGCAAGACTAGCAAAGAGGGACGAGCAGTACTTC.

This clonotype appeared a few times. This chain connects TRBV20-1 to TRBJ2-1; perhaps TRBD1 as D (5 bases). The germline V gene encodes CDR1 DFQATT and CDR2 SNEGSKA (reference sequence). This CDR3 has 13 residues. The ends were cut back, 0 bases at V and 6 bases at J, with 9 bases in the middle. CDR3 in DNA: TGCAGTGCTAGAGATCGACAGATCAATGAGCAGTTCTTC. Protein: CSARDRQINEQFF.

V and J are TRBV11-2 and TRBJ1-1; D is unresolved. Germline V gene data show CDR1 as SGHAT and CDR2 as FQNNGV. The CDR3 spans 12 residues. Between the trimmed V and J ends, which lost 6 bases and 1 base, there was a span of 6 bases. Written as DNA, the CDR3 is TGTGCCAGCAGAACCTGGAACACTGAAGCTTTCTTT. It translates to CASRTWNTEAFF.

This clonotype is labeled medium-sized. V is TRBV6-1 and J is TRBJ1-2; 12 bases match TRBD1. This CDR3 spans 13 amino acids. V trimming: 8 bases; J trimming: 8 bases; junction bases outside the gene matches: 6. Germline CDR1 is MNHNS and CDR2 is SASEGT. CDR3 protein: CASWGQGASGYTF. The CDR3 DNA reads TGTGCCAGCTGGGGACAGGGGGCGTCAGGCTACACCTTC.

Turning to this clonotype: The junction shows a germline mismatch at one end, possibly a read error. This rearrangement joins TRBV6-5 to TRBJ2-3; 8 bases agree with TRBD2. Per germline, CDR1 MNHEY and CDR2 SVGAGI. The CDR3 covers 15 residues. CDR3 sequence: CASSSGGGAKDMQYF. In nucleotides, the CDR3 is TGTGCCAGCAGTTCGGGGGGGGGAGCCAAAGATATGCAGTATTTC.